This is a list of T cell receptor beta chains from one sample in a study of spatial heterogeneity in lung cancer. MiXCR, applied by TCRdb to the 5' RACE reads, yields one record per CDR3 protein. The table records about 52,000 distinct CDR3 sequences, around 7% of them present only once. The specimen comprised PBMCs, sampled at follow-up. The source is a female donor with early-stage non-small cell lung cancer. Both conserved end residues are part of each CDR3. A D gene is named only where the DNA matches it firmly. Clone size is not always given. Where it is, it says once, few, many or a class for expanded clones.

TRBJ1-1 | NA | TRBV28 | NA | CASSLIQDLEAFF | TGTGCCAGCAGTTTGATACAGGACCTTGAAGCTTTCTTT
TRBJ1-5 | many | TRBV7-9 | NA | CASSPPNQPQHF | TGTGCCAGCAGCCCCCCCAATCAGCCCCAGCATTTT
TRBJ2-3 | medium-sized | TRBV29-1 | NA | CSVESSTDTQYF | TGCAGCGTAGAATCTAGCACAGATACGCAGTATTTT
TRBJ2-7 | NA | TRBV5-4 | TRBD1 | CASSFGDSSTGQYF | TGTGCCAGCAGCTTCGGGGACAGTTCTACGGGGCAGTACTTC
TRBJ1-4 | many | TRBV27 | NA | CASSPLRARNEKLFF | TGTGCCAGCAGTCCCCTCAGGGCTCGGAATGAAAAACTGTTTTTT
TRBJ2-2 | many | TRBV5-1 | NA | CASSLEAGRTGELFF | TGCGCCAGCAGCTTGGAGGCAGGGAGAACCGGGGAGCTGTTTTTT
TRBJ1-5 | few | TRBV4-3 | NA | CASSLDRSNQPQHF | TGCGCCAGCAGCCTGGACAGAAGCAATCAGCCCCAGCATTTT
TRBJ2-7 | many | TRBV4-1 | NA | CASSQDSLFSYEQYF | TGCGCCAGCAGCCAAGATTCGCTCTTTTCCTACGAGCAGTACTTC
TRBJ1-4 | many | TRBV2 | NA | CASSDGQQRKLFF | TGTGCCAGCAGTGATGGTCAGCAGCGAAAACTGTTTTTT
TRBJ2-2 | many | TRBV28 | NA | CASSLEQGETGELFF | TGTGCCAGCAGTTTAGAACAGGGAGAAACCGGGGAGCTGTTTTTT
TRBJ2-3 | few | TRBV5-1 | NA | CASSLLLSSTDTQYF | TGCGCCAGCAGCCTCCTACTATCCAGCACAGATACGCAGTATTTT
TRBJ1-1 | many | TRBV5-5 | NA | CASSYSRGNTEAFF | TGTGCCAGCAGCTATAGTCGGGGGAACACTGAAGCTTTCTTT
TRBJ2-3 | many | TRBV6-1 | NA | CASSVSEGTDTQYF | TGTGCCAGCAGTGTTAGTGAGGGCACAGATACGCAGTATTTT
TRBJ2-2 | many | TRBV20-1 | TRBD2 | CSAEGLSTGELFF | TGCAGTGCTGAGGGACTATCCACCGGGGAGCTGTTTTTT
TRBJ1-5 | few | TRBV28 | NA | CASGPTASQHF | TGTGCCAGCGGACCGACAGCGTCCCAGCATTTT
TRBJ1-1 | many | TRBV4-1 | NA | CASSQEPRASAFF | TGCGCCAGCAGCCAAGAACCCAGGGCCTCCGCTTTCTTT
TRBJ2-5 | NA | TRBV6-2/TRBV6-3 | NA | CASSHGTGLGETQYF | TGTGCCAGCAGTCACGGGACCGGCTTGGGGGAGACCCAGTACTTC
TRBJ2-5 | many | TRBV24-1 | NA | CATSDGETQYF | TGTGCCACCAGTGACGGGGAGACCCAGTACTTC
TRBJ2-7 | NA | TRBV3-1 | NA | CASSRGRTTLEQYF | TGTGCCAGCAGCCGAGGGCGCACCACTCTCGAGCAGTACTTC
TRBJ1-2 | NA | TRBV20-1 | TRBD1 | CSARRDSDYGYTF | TGCAGTGCTAGAAGGGACAGCGACTATGGCTACACCTTC
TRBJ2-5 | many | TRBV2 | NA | CASSFRGTQYF | TGTGCCAGCAGTTTCCGGGGGACCCAGTACTTC
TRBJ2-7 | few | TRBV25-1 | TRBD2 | CASSAPGGGTYEQYF | TGTGCCAGCAGTGCCCCGGGGGGAGGTACCTACGAGCAGTACTTC
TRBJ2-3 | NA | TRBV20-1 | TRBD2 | CSAPSSGGATDTQYF | TGCAGTGCTCCATCTAGCGGGGGGGCCACAGATACGCAGTATTTT
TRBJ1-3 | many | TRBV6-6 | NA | CASSYEGISGNTIYF | TGTGCCAGCAGTTACGAGGGGATCTCTGGAAACACCATATATTTT